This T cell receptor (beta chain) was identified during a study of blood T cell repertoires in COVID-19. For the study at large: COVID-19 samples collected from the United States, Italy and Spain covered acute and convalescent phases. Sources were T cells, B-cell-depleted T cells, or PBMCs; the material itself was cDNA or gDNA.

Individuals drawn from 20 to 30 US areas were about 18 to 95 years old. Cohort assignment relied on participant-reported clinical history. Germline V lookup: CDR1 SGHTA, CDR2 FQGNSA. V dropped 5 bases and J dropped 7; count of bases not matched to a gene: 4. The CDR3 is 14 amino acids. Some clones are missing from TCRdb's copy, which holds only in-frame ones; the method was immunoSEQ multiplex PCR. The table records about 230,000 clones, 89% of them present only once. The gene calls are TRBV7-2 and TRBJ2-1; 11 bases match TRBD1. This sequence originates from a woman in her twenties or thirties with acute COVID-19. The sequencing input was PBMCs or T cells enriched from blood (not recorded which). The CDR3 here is CASSADRGLNEQFF. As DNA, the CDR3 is TGTGCCAGCAGCGCGGACAGGGGGCTGAATGAGCAGTTCTTC.